The rows below give T cell receptor beta chains drawn from one sample of a study of Ad26.COV2.S vaccination and SARS-CoV-2 variants. Generated by immunoSEQ multiplex PCR, the TCRdb table keeps only in-frame clones and is missing some. The table records fewer than 400,000 clones, around 81% of them present only once. The source material was peripheral blood, sampled in a trial of Ad26.COV2.S vaccine versus placebo. These receptors originate from a person aged 18 to 59 who received the Ad26.COV2.S COVID-19 vaccine or a placebo. Each CDR3 is given with its conserved first and last residue. Each record gives: J gene, clone size, D gene, V gene, CDR3 protein, CDR3 DNA. A D gene is named only where the DNA matches it firmly. Only some rows state a clone size, as once, few, many or a class for expanded clones.

J: TRBJ1-6; size: -; D: -; V: TRBV5-4; CDR3: CASSFTGDPYNSPLHF; DNA: TGTGCCAGCAGCTTTACGGGGGACCCCTATAATTCACCCCTCCACTTT
J: TRBJ1-4; size: -; D: -; V: TRBV6-6; CDR3: CASSYASGGKGEKLFF; DNA: TGTGCCAGCAGTTACGCCTCGGGGGGAAAAGGGGAAAAACTGTTTTTT
J: TRBJ2-2; size: -; D: -; V: TRBV6-5; CDR3: CASRMTGTPGELFF; DNA: TGTGCCAGCAGGATGACAGGGACTCCCGGGGAGCTGTTTTTT
J: TRBJ2-1; size: few; D: TRBD1; V: TRBV5-1; CDR3: CASSLTGTVYNEQFF; DNA: TGCGCCAGCAGCCTAACCGGGACAGTTTACAATGAGCAGTTCTTC
J: TRBJ1-6; size: -; D: -; V: TRBV6-1; CDR3: CASSESILGENSPLHF; DNA: TGTGCCAGCAGTGAAAGTATTTTAGGGGAGAATTCACCCCTCCACTTT
J: TRBJ2-4; size: -; D: -; V: TRBV4-2; CDR3: CASSQERMWAKNIQYF; DNA: TGTGCCAGCAGCCAAGAGCGGATGTGGGCCAAAAACATTCAGTACTTC
J: TRBJ2-5; size: -; D: TRBD2; V: TRBV6-5; CDR3: CASSYSGLAGWETQYF; DNA: TGTGCCAGCAGTTACTCGGGACTAGCGGGGTGGGAGACCCAGTACTTC
J: TRBJ2-6; size: -; D: -; V: TRBV10-3; CDR3: CAIRRSSGANVLTF; DNA: TGTGCCATCCGGCGGAGCTCTGGGGCCAACGTCCTGACTTTC
J: TRBJ2-7; size: -; D: -; V: TRBV2; CDR3: CASGIHSYEQYF; DNA: TGTGCCAGCGGAATTCACTCCTACGAGCAGTACTTC
J: TRBJ1-6; size: once; D: TRBD1; V: TRBV6-5; CDR3: CASSYEGAVRNSPLHF; DNA: TGTGCCAGCAGTTACGAGGGGGCTGTTCGTAATTCACCCCTCCACTTT
J: TRBJ1-5; size: -; D: -; V: TRBV18; CDR3: CASSPPAGVGQPQHF; DNA: TGTGCCAGCTCACCACCCGCAGGGGTTGGACAGCCCCAGCATTTT
J: TRBJ1-3; size: -; D: -; V: TRBV6-5; CDR3: CASSWTNGNTIYF; DNA: TGTGCCAGCAGTTGGACAAATGGAAACACCATATATTTT
J: TRBJ1-6; size: -; D: TRBD1; V: TRBV28; CDR3: CAAKGTGRSPLHF; DNA: TGTGCCGCAAAGGGGACAGGGCGTTCACCCCTCCACTTT
J: TRBJ2-7; size: -; D: -; V: TRBV2; CDR3: CASSELVGDPEQYF; DNA: TGTGCCAGCAGTGAACTAGTGGGGGATCCCGAGCAGTACTTC
J: TRBJ2-7; size: few; D: -; V: TRBV14; CDR3: CASSQVGLGEQYF; DNA: TGTGCCAGCAGCCAAGTGGGACTGGGCGAGCAGTACTTC
J: TRBJ2-1; size: -; D: -; V: TRBV9; CDR3: CASSVAPLESEQFF; DNA: TGTGCCAGCAGCGTAGCCCCACTAGAATCTGAGCAGTTCTTC
J: TRBJ2-4; size: -; D: -; V: TRBV25-1; CDR3: CASSENRNIQYF; DNA: TGTGCCAGCAGTGAAAATAGGAACATTCAGTACTTC
J: TRBJ2-5; size: -; D: TRBD2; V: TRBV19; CDR3: CASSMGRGETQYF; DNA: TGTGCCAGTAGTATGGGGAGGGGAGAGACCCAGTACTTC
J: TRBJ2-6; size: -; D: TRBD1; V: TRBV4-1; CDR3: CASSQGTGAGANVLTF; DNA: TGCGCCAGCAGCCAGGGGACAGGGGCTGGGGCCAACGTCCTGACTTTC
J: TRBJ2-7; size: -; D: -; V: TRBV28; CDR3: CASSLPYEQYF; DNA: TGTGCCAGCAGCCTACCTTACGAGCAGTACTTC
J: TRBJ1-5; size: -; D: -; V: TRBV24-1; CDR3: CATSERRVAKPQHF; DNA: TGTGCCACCAGTGAGCGCAGGGTGGCTAAGCCCCAGCATTTT
J: TRBJ2-2; size: -; D: -; V: TRBV7-3; CDR3: CASSSLPGLNTGELFF; DNA: TGTGCCAGCAGCTCGCTTCCGGGGCTAAACACCGGGGAGCTGTTTTTT
J: TRBJ1-4; size: few; D: TRBD1; V: TRBV5-4; CDR3: CASSWKQGEGEKLFF; DNA: TGTGCCAGCAGCTGGAAACAGGGGGAAGGGGAAAAACTGTTTTTT
J: TRBJ1-1; size: few; D: -; V: TRBV6-5; CDR3: CASSYYRMGTEAFF; DNA: TGTGCCAGCAGTTACTACAGGATGGGGACTGAAGCTTTCTTT
J: TRBJ1-3; size: -; D: -; V: TRBV9; CDR3: CASSLSGNTIYF; DNA: TGTGCCAGCAGCCTCTCTGGAAACACCATATATTTT
J: TRBJ2-7; size: -; D: -; V: TRBV10-3; CDR3: CAIRDTVKAVEQYF; DNA: TGTGCCATCAGAGACACAGTTAAGGCAGTCGAGCAGTACTTC
J: TRBJ1-4; size: -; D: -; V: TRBV4-2; CDR3: CASSQADTAKPTNEKLFF; DNA: TGTGCCAGCAGCCAAGCGGACACCGCGAAACCAACTAATGAAAAACTGTTTTTT
J: TRBJ1-2; size: -; D: TRBD1; V: TRBV6-4; CDR3: CASSDRPGQGVTF; DNA: TGTGCCAGCAGTGACCGACCGGGACAGGGTGTAACCTTC
J: TRBJ2-1; size: few; D: TRBD1; V: TRBV18; CDR3: CASSPQVGTGSYNEQFF; DNA: TGTGCCAGCTCACCACAAGTGGGGACAGGCTCCTACAATGAGCAGTTCTTC
J: TRBJ1-2; size: -; D: TRBD1; V: TRBV10-3; CDR3: CAISESGTGGDYGYTF; DNA: TGTGCCATCAGTGAGTCCGGGACAGGGGGGGACTATGGCTACACCTTC
J: TRBJ1-5; size: -; D: -; V: TRBV5-1; CDR3: CASSLAVGQPQHF; DNA: TGCGCCAGCAGCTTGGCCGTGGGACAGCCCCAGCATTTT
J: TRBJ2-2; size: -; D: -; V: TRBV11-2; CDR3: CASSLDYGEPANTGELFF; DNA: TGTGCCAGCAGCTTAGATTACGGTGAGCCAGCCAACACCGGGGAGCTGTTTTTT
J: TRBJ2-3; size: -; D: -; V: TRBV5-1; CDR3: CASSLDGVGTDTQYF; DNA: TGCGCCAGCAGCTTGGATGGGGTGGGCACAGATACGCAGTATTTT
J: TRBJ2-3; size: -; D: -; V: TRBV7-6; CDR3: CASSPHGGQDTQYF; DNA: TGTGCCAGCAGCCCTCACGGGGGGCAGGATACGCAGTATTTT
J: TRBJ2-2; size: -; D: -; V: TRBV2; CDR3: CASRTANTGELFF; DNA: TGTGCCAGTCGGACTGCGAACACCGGGGAGCTGTTTTTT
J: TRBJ1-4; size: -; D: -; V: TRBV7-8; CDR3: CASSSLQGGEKLFF; DNA: TGTGCCAGCAGCTCGTTGCAGGGAGGGGAAAAACTGTTTTTT
J: TRBJ1-6; size: once; D: -; V: TRBV2; CDR3: CASSEVRGDNSPLHF; DNA: TGTGCCAGCAGTGAAGTTAGAGGGGATAACTCACCCCTCCACTTT
J: TRBJ2-7; size: -; D: -; V: TRBV11-2; CDR3: CASSFIYEQYF; DNA: TGTGCCAGCAGCTTCATCTACGAGCAGTACTTC
J: TRBJ2-7; size: few; D: -; V: TRBV7-2; CDR3: CASSLHWVSTYEQYF; DNA: TGTGCCAGCAGCTTACATTGGGTCAGCACCTACGAGCAGTACTTC
J: TRBJ1-5; size: -; D: -; V: TRBV7-2; CDR3: CASSSSGDGGNQPQHF; DNA: TGTGCCAGCAGCTCTTCGGGGGATGGAGGCAATCAGCCCCAGCATTTT
J: TRBJ1-2; size: -; D: -; V: TRBV5-1; CDR3: CASSLGGIYGYTF; DNA: TGCGCCAGCAGCTTGGGGGGCATCTATGGCTACACCTTC
J: TRBJ1-2; size: -; D: -; V: TRBV19; CDR3: CASIGVGGYTF; DNA: TGTGCCAGTATAGGGGTGGGAGGCTACACCTTC
J: TRBJ2-5; size: -; D: -; V: TRBV28; CDR3: CASSSQETQYF; DNA: TGTGCCAGCAGTTCGCAAGAGACCCAGTACTTC
J: TRBJ2-5; size: -; D: -; V: TRBV11-3; CDR3: CASRLNRETQYF; DNA: TGTGCCAGCAGACTTAACCGAGAGACCCAGTACTTC
J: TRBJ2-3; size: -; D: -; V: TRBV6-1; CDR3: CASSELWAQSTDTQYF; DNA: TGTGCCAGCAGTGAATTGTGGGCACAAAGCACAGATACGCAGTATTTT
J: TRBJ2-5; size: -; D: -; V: TRBV6-5; CDR3: CASRGETQYF; DNA: TGTGCCAGCCGGGGAGAGACCCAGTACTTC
J: TRBJ2-1; size: -; D: TRBD2; V: TRBV5-1; CDR3: CASSLGPAGGSYNEQFF; DNA: TGCGCCAGCAGCTTGGGCCCAGCGGGGGGGTCGTACAATGAGCAGTTCTTC
J: TRBJ2-7; size: -; D: -; V: TRBV2; CDR3: CASRGQPAEQYF; DNA: TGTGCCAGCAGGGGCCAACCCGCGGAGCAGTACTTC
J: TRBJ1-1; size: -; D: TRBD1; V: TRBV5-8; CDR3: CASSTRQGGGAFF; DNA: TGTGCCAGCAGCACCCGACAGGGCGGTGGAGCTTTCTTT
J: TRBJ2-2; size: -; D: TRBD2; V: TRBV5-1; CDR3: CASSPNPGSGGITGELFF; DNA: TGCGCCAGCAGCCCAAACCCTGGTAGCGGGGGTATCACCGGGGAGCTGTTTTTT
J: TRBJ2-7; size: -; D: -; V: TRBV12-3/TRBV12-4; CDR3: CASSYHNEQYF; DNA: TGTGCCAGCAGTTACCATAACGAGCAGTACTTC
J: TRBJ2-7; size: -; D: TRBD1; V: TRBV7-2; CDR3: CASSLSGQGYEQYF; DNA: TGTGCCAGCAGCTTAAGCGGACAGGGGTACGAGCAGTACTTC
J: TRBJ1-4; size: -; D: TRBD1; V: TRBV15; CDR3: CATSRISKTGGDDNEKLFF; DNA: TGTGCCACCAGCAGAATAAGTAAGACAGGGGGCGATGATAATGAAAAACTGTTTTTT